This T cell receptor beta chain was identified during a study of CD8+ T cells in alopecia areata. Whole-study context: In an open-label trial, patients got 5 to 10 mg tofacitinib twice daily.

Points from the study as a whole: Normal skin's resident alphabeta T cells are sequenced alongside lesional scalp T cells.

Treatment reported: oral pan-JAK inhibitor, 5-10 mg twice daily. After isolation, RNA underwent reverse transcription to generate cDNA as the sequencing template. TCRdb's table, derived via immunoSEQ multiplex PCR, lists solely in-frame clones and lacks some. Here the sample spans 200,000 to 250,000 clones, under 70% being singletons. CDR1 is MNHEY and CDR2 is SVGAGI in the germline V gene. The V end was cut by 5 bases, the J end by 3 bases, with 8 bases between. The CDR3 length is 13 residues. A remark on this clone: Its antigen remains unidentified.

Sequenced material: CD4+ T cells sorted from blood, taken at week 4, from a patient treated with tofacitinib. This sequence originates from a human donor with alopecia areata. The rearrangement joins TRBV6-5 to TRBJ1-5; unclear D gene. The CDR3 reads CASSARINQPQHF. The CDR3 nucleotides read TGTGCCAGCAGTGCTAGAATCAATCAGCCCCAGCATTTT.